The present entry profiles one T cell receptor beta chain with its context. In this sample, this clone turned up once. The target of this receptor is not known. Per-base quality was not reported, and no clone a single base away is much larger than it. This specimen belongs to a study of OX40 agonist ivuxolimab in advanced cancers. With regard to the full study: Ivuxolimab, which targeted the costimulatory receptor OX40 (CD134), was an agonistic, fully human IgG2 monoclonal antibody. Intravenous ivuxolimab was administered to patients every 2 weeks at six dose levels: 0.01, 0.1, 0.3, 1.5, 3 and 10 mg/kg. Of the roughly 50 dose-escalation patients, hepatocellular carcinoma was present in about 20, melanoma in about 15, renal cell carcinoma in 9 and head and neck cancer in 9. In the dose-escalation cohort, 82.7% of patients were male, and the mean age was approximately 60 years, with a range of about 23 to 90. Patients were allowed to have had prior anti-PD-1, anti-PD-L1 or anti-CTLA-4 therapy, and approximately 37% of the dose-escalation patients had been treated with checkpoint inhibitors. Three dose-escalation patients achieved partial responses, one with hepatocellular carcinoma and two with cutaneous melanoma. Peripheral TCRbeta sequencing aimed to test whether ivuxolimab altered TCR sequence diversity and caused clonal T-cell expansion. The monotherapy dose-escalation portion (N of about 50 patients) of the phase I ivuxolimab trial is reported in the paper.

Results the study describes overall, beyond this receptor: After ivuxolimab, expanded clones were on average more numerous among CD8+ T cells than among CD4+ T cells. At doses of 0.1 to 3.0 mg/kg, clonal expansion of both CD4+ and CD8+ blood T cells was observed from baseline to week 6. In the 0.1-3.0 mg/kg groups, partial responders were among the patients with the lowest normalized peripheral clonal expansion, particularly in CD8+ T cells. Antigen specificity was not determined for the clonally expanded peripheral T cells. Low levels of normalized T-cell clonal expansion were also seen in some patients who did not respond.

Trimming takes 5 bases off V and 10 bases off J; junction bases not matched to a gene: 13. The CDR3 goes from the cysteine to the phenylalanine over 15 residues. Only the CDR3 DNA is retained, 45 bases long and in frame from the first base. The germline V gene (reference sequence) yields MNHEY for CDR1 and SMNVEV for CDR2. The trial excluded patients who had a history of autoimmune disease or were on systemic immunosuppression. Peripheral blood for TCR sequencing was collected from all dose cohorts at baseline, on cycle 4 day 1, and on cycle 7 day 1. Samples were obtained from an open-label, multicenter, first-in-human phase I dose-escalation trial of ivuxolimab. Adults with locally advanced or metastatic melanoma, renal cell carcinoma, hepatocellular carcinoma or head and neck squamous cell carcinoma were enrolled in the trial. Before TCR sequencing, CD4+ and CD8+ T cells were separately sorted from peripheral blood.

Genomic DNA was isolated from the sorted cells so that the TCRbeta CDR3 region could be sequenced. TCRbeta CDR3 regions were sequenced using the immunoSEQ Assay. TCRdb stores this immuneACCESS table with in-frame sequences only. Part of the clones is absent; in the studies checked, under half of the shortfall reflects unresolved V genes, and no reason is known for the rest. The sample table lists about 95,000 clones, about 91% of them with a count of one. Of the sample, about 2.4% falls within the top ten clones. The specimen comprised CD4+ or CD8+ T cells sorted from blood, sampled in a trial of the OX40 agonist ivuxolimab. The chain is assembled from TRBV27 and TRBJ1-4, with TRBD1 matching 7 junction bases. This receptor was obtained from an adult with an advanced solid tumor such as melanoma, head and neck, liver or kidney cancer. The encoded CDR3 is CASSRLDRVRGKLFF. In nucleotide form, the sequence is TGTGCCAGCAGTCGTTTAGACAGGGTAAGGGGAAAACTGTTTTTT.